These T cell receptor beta chains were read from a single sample in a study of CD8 T cells in ankylosing spondylitis. MiXCR was run by TCRdb on the 5' RACE reads, yielding one entry per CDR3 protein. The sample records about 250,000 distinct CDR3 sequences, roughly 8.2% being singletons. The specimen sequenced was blood, either unsorted or a sorted T cell fraction (not recorded which). These receptors were obtained from a female donor with ankylosing spondylitis or in good health (not recorded which). Both conserved end residues are part of each CDR3. D genes are given only for firm matches. Rows give clone size only sometimes, using once, few, many, or a class for an expanded clone.

many | TRBJ1-5 | 15 | NA | TRBV6-2/TRBV6-3 | TGTGCCAGCAGTACAGGGACTTCGGGCAATCAGCCCCAGCATTTT | CASSTGTSGNQPQHF
many | TRBJ2-7 | 13 | NA | TRBV6-2/TRBV6-3 | TGTGCCAGCCCCCCGACAGTCTCCTACGAGCAGTACTTC | CASPPTVSYEQYF
many | TRBJ1-1 | 21 | TRBD1 | TRBV6-4 | TGTGCCAGCAGTCCGTGGGACAGGGGGGGATTTGGGCCTAGCATGAACACTGAAGCTTTCTTT | CASSPWDRGGFGPSMNTEAFF
many | TRBJ2-5 | 14 | NA | TRBV5-1 | TGCGCCAGCAGCCCGCACAACGGAGAAGAGACCCAGTACTTC | CASSPHNGEETQYF
NA | TRBJ2-2 | 16 | NA | TRBV19 | TGTGCCAGTAAGGAGGGCGCAGGGGCGAACACCGGGGAGCTGTTTTTT | CASKEGAGANTGELFF
many | TRBJ1-3 | 15 | TRBD1 | TRBV7-2 | TGTGCCAGCAGTCGGGCAGGGGGCTCTGGAAACACCATATATTTT | CASSRAGGSGNTIYF
few | TRBJ2-2 | 17 | TRBD1 | TRBV7-2 | TGTGCCAGCAGCCGAAACTCTGACAGGGCTGGCGCCGGGGAGCTGTTTTTT | CASSRNSDRAGAGELFF
NA | TRBJ2-2 | 12 | TRBD2 | TRBV7-9 | TGTGCCAGCAGGTCGCTAGCGGAGGAGCTGTTTTTT | CASRSLAEELFF
NA | TRBJ2-2 | 17 | TRBD1 | TRBV18 | TGTGCCAGCTCACCTGAAACAGGGGGCGCAGTGAGCGGGGAGCTGTTTTTT | CASSPETGGAVSGELFF
many | TRBJ2-3 | 15 | TRBD1 | TRBV5-1 | TGCGCCAGCACACCAGGGGGACGATTAAGAGATACGCAGTATTTT | CASTPGGRLRDTQYF
many | TRBJ2-1 | 16 | TRBD2 | TRBV7-9 | TGTGCCAGCAGCTTAGAATCACTAGCGGGGCGGGGTGAGCAGTTCTTC | CASSLESLAGRGEQFF
many | TRBJ1-5 | 15 | NA | TRBV4-3 | TGCGCCAGCAGCCAAGATGTAACTCCCTATCAGCCCCAGCATTTT | CASSQDVTPYQPQHF
few | TRBJ2-7 | 15 | NA | TRBV5-6 | TGTGCCAGCAGCGAAATCAGGGTCCCGTCCTACGAGCAGTACTTC | CASSEIRVPSYEQYF
many | TRBJ1-4 | 15 | NA | TRBV20-1 | TGCAGTGCTAGAGGGCCCCCAGGGACTAATGAAAAACTGTTTTTT | CSARGPPGTNEKLFF
many | TRBJ2-1 | 14 | NA | TRBV20-1 | TGCAGTGCTGAGGAGGGCATCTCCGCGAATGAGCAGTTCTTC | CSAEEGISANEQFF
NA | TRBJ2-1 | 10 | NA | TRBV29-1 | TGCAGCGTTGGGGGGACTGAGCAGTTCTTC | CSVGGTEQFF
NA | TRBJ1-1 | 19 | TRBD1 | TRBV2 | TGTACCAGCAGTTCCCTTTCACAGGGGAGAGGGGGGTTGGACACTGAAGCTTTCTTT | CTSSSLSQGRGGLDTEAFF
many | TRBJ2-7 | 14 | NA | TRBV11-1 | TGTGCCAGCAGCCCCCGATCGAGACCTCGCGAGCAGTACTTC | CASSPRSRPREQYF
NA | TRBJ2-7 | 13 | TRBD1 | TRBV6-1 | TGTGCCAGCGTCTCCGGGACAGCACGCGAGCAGTACTTC | CASVSGTAREQYF
many | TRBJ2-1 | 14 | NA | TRBV20-1 | TGCAGTGCTACGGACAGTAAAAACTACAATGAGCAGTTCTTC | CSATDSKNYNEQFF
many | TRBJ2-3 | 14 | TRBD2 | TRBV20-1 | TGCAGTGCTAGTAGCGGGAGGGCCGCGGATACGCAGTATTTT | CSASSGRAADTQYF
many | TRBJ2-7 | 12 | NA | TRBV28 | TGTGCCAGCAGTTTGTTATCCTACGAGCAGTACTTC | CASSLLSYEQYF
many | TRBJ1-4 | 18 | NA | TRBV28 | TGTGCCAGCAAAGACCTAAAGATTGATACCGCAACTAATGAAAAACTGTTTTTT | CASKDLKIDTATNEKLFF
many | TRBJ2-2 | 17 | TRBD1 | TRBV27 | TGTGCCAGCAGTTGGGGGACAGGGCCCCCGAACACCGGGGAGCTGTTTTTT | CASSWGTGPPNTGELFF
many | TRBJ2-5 | 13 | NA | TRBV7-2 | TGTGCCAGCAGCCCCTTTAACCGAGAGACCCAGTACTTC | CASSPFNRETQYF
NA | TRBJ2-5 | 14 | NA | TRBV18 | TGTGCCAGCTCACCGAACATACCGCAAGAGACCCAGTACTTC | CASSPNIPQETQYF
few | TRBJ2-1 | 15 | NA | TRBV20-1 | TGCAGTGCTAGTAAGGGGGAGGGCCGTCCCGGTGAGCAGTTCTTC | CSASKGEGRPGEQFF
many | TRBJ1-5 | 14 | NA | TRBV20-1 | TGCAGTGCTAGGGAAGGGAATAGCAATCAGCCCCAGCATTTT | CSAREGNSNQPQHF
NA | TRBJ2-5 | 16 | TRBD2 | TRBV19 | TGTGCCAGTAGTATAGGTCCGGGACTAGCGACGAAGACCCAGTACTTC | CASSIGPGLATKTQYF
NA | TRBJ2-6 | 15 | NA | TRBV5-1 | TGCGCCAGCAGAACAGGGCATTCTGGGGCCAACGTCCTGACTTTC | CASRTGHSGANVLTF
few | TRBJ2-1 | 15 | TRBD1 | TRBV7-9 | TGTGCCAGCAGCTCACGACAGGGGGCCAACAATGAGCAGTTCTTC | CASSSRQGANNEQFF
many | TRBJ2-3 | 15 | TRBD1 | TRBV9 | TGTGCCAGCAGCCCCAGACAGGGGGCAAAAGATACGCAGTATTTT | CASSPRQGAKDTQYF
many | TRBJ2-7 | 14 | NA | TRBV10-3 | TGTGCCATCAGTGAGTCCTATTCACTGTGGGAGCAGTACTTC | CAISESYSLWEQYF
many | TRBJ1-3 | 15 | NA | TRBV20-1 | TGCAGTGCTAGAGATTCGGCGGCTTCTGGAAACACCATATATTTT | CSARDSAASGNTIYF
NA | TRBJ2-2 | 16 | NA | TRBV7-2 | TGTGCCAGCAGTCGCGTGGCTCTGAGGGACACCGGGGAGCTGTTTTTT | CASSRVALRDTGELFF
NA | TRBJ1-1 | 12 | TRBD1 | TRBV6-4 | TGTGCCAGCAGTGGGACAGGATTTGAAGCTTTCTTT | CASSGTGFEAFF
many | TRBJ2-3 | 15 | NA | TRBV4-3 | TGCGCCAGCAGCCAAGGTCGGATCGGCACAGATACGCAGTATTTT | CASSQGRIGTDTQYF
few | TRBJ2-1 | 18 | TRBD2 | TRBV24-1 | TGTGCCACCAGTGACCCGGCCCGACTAGCGGGATATGCTAATGAGCAGTTCTTC | CATSDPARLAGYANEQFF
few | TRBJ2-5 | 15 | TRBD2 | TRBV24-1 | TGTGCCACCAGTGATTCCGGCGGCGGGAGAGAGACCCAGTACTTC | CATSDSGGGRETQYF
many | TRBJ2-1 | 13 | TRBD2 | TRBV15 | TGTGCCACCAGCATGGCGGGAGATCATGAGCAGTTCTTC | CATSMAGDHEQFF
many | TRBJ2-1 | 14 | NA | TRBV5-1 | TGCGCCAGCAGCAGGGGAACTTCCTACAATGAGCAGTTCTTC | CASSRGTSYNEQFF
many | TRBJ2-3 | 15 | NA | TRBV21-1 | TGTGCCAGCAGCATGAAGCGGGACGTTCCAGATACGCAGTATTTT | CASSMKRDVPDTQYF
many | TRBJ1-1 | 11 | NA | TRBV20-1 | TGCAGTGCTTCACAGGGCCTTGAAGCTTTCTTT | CSASQGLEAFF
many | TRBJ2-6 | 16 | NA | TRBV12-3/TRBV12-4 | TGTGCCAGCAGTTGGGTCACTCACTCTGGGGCCAACGTCCTGACTTTC | CASSWVTHSGANVLTF
NA | TRBJ1-5 | 18 | NA | TRBV15 | TGTCCATTCTTGGGGACTCATGATGCACTGTGTAGCAATCAGCCCCAGCATTTT | CPFLGTHDALCSNQPQHF
many | TRBJ2-1 | 15 | TRBD2 | TRBV12-3/TRBV12-4 | TGTGCCAGCAGTTCCGGACTAGCGGTCTACAATGAGCAGTTCTTC | CASSSGLAVYNEQFF
many | TRBJ1-5 | 14 | NA | TRBV5-5 | TGTGCCAGCAGTATGGGGGTGTCCTATCAGCCCCAGCATTTT | CASSMGVSYQPQHF
once | TRBJ2-3 | 15 | NA | TRBV7-2 | TGTGCCAGCAGCTCCACCCGGCAGTTCACAGATACGCAGTATTTT | CASSSTRQFTDTQYF
many | TRBJ2-1 | 16 | NA | TRBV5-1 | TGCGCCAGCAGCTTGGGGGAAGGAGAGAGTGCCAATGAGCAGTTCTTC | CASSLGEGESANEQFF
NA | TRBJ2-7 | 15 | NA | TRBV20-1 | TGCAGTGCTAGAGCCAGCGGGCAACGGATTTACGAGCAGTACTTC | CSARASGQRIYEQYF
NA | TRBJ2-1 | 13 | NA | TRBV7-9 | TGTGCCAGCAGCCGGGCCTCATACAATGAGCAGTTCTTC | CASSRASYNEQFF